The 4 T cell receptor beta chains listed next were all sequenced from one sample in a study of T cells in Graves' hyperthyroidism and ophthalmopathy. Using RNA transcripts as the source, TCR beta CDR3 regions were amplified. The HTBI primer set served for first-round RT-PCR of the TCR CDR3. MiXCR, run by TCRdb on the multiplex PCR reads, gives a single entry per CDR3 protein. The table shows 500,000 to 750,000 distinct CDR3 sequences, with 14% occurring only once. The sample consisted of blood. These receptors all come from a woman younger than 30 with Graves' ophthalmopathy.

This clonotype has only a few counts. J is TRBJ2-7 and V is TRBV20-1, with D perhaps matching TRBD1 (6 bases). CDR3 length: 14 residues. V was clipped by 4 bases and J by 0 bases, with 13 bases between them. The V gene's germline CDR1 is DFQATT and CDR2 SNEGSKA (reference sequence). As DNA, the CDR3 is TGCAGTGCTAAGGCCGACAGGAGCTCCTACGAGCAGTACTTC. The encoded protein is CSAKADRSSYEQYF.

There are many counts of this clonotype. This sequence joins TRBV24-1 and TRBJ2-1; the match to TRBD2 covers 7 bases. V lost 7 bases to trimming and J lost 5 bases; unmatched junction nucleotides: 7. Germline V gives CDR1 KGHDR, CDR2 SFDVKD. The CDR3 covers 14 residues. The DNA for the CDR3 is TGTGCCACCAGACGTACTAGCGACCACAATGAGCAGTTCTTC. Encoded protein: CATRRTSDHNEQFF.

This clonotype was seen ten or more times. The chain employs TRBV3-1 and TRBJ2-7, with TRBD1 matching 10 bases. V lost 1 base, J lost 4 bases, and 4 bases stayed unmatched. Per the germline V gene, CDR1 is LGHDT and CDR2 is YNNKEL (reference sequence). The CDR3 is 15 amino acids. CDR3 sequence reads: CASSQAGQGVYEQYF. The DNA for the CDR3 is TGTGCCAGCAGCCAAGCCGGACAGGGGGTATACGAGCAGTACTTC.

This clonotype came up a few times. The CDR3 sequence is CASSRSAGNTIYF. CDR3 DNA: TGTGCCAGCAGTCGGTCAGCTGGAAACACCATATATTTT. The chain recombines TRBV28 with TRBJ1-3, with unresolved D. CDR1 MDHEN and CDR2 SYDVKM come from the germline V gene. The CDR3 has 13 residues. Trimming cost V 5 bases and J 2 bases, with 7 bases left between them.